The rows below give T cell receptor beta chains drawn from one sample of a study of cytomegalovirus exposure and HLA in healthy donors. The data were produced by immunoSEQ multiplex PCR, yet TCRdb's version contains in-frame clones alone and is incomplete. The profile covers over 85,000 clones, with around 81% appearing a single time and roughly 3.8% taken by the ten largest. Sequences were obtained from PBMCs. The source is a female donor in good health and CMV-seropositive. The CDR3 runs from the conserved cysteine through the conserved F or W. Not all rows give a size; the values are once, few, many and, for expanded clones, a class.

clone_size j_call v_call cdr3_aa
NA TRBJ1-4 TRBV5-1 CASSPAQGIREKLFF
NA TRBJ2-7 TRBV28 CASTQASGIIYEQYF
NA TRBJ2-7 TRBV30 CAWSVLRAYEQYF
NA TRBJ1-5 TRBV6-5 CASSRGGNDQPQHF
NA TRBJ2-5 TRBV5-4 CASSLRALAGFSGETQYF
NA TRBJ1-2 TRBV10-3 CAISLMDRGQNYGYTF
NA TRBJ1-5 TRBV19 CASSAPTGGSNQPQHF
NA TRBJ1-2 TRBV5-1 CASSAGQLDSFYGYTF
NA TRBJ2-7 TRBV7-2 CASSLRRQGAYEQYF
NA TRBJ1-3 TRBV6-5 CASSLDRGAGNTIYF
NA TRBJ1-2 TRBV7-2 CASSLGQGAYYGYTF
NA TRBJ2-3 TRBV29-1 CSVEGQGATDTQYF
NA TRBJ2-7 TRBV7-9 CASSLSRVIYEQYF
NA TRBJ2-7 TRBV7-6 CASSLSGLAWDF
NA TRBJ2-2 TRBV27 CASSPSGTRTTGELFF
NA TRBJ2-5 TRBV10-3 CAISVGETQYF
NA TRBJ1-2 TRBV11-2 CASSVTANYGYTF
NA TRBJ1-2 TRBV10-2 CASRGGGRDSYGYTF
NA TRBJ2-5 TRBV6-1 CASSETGPRTQYF
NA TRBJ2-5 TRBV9 CASSVVGQTSRETQYF
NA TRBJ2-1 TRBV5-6 CASSLKGAARENEQFF
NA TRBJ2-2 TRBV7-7 CASSFSTNTGELFF
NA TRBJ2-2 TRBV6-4 CASSVGGNTGELFF
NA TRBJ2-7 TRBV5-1 CASSLAETYEQYF
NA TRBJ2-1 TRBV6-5 CASSYLGLAANEQFF
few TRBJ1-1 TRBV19 CASSIRDVNTEAFF
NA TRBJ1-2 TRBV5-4 CPSSLNWGGNYGYTF
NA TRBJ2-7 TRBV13 CASSLTGWDRRKKTYEQYF